The clone carrying this T cell receptor beta chain came up many times. The data are from a study of T cells in Graves' hyperthyroidism and ophthalmopathy. The CDR3 has 16 amino acids. With V trimmed by 4 bases and J by 4 bases, 6 bases remained unmatched. Each diagnosis was grounded in clinical symptoms, serum thyroxine and TRAb, thyroid ultrasound, and orbital computed tomography. What was amplified from RNA transcripts were TCR beta CDR3 regions. The TCR CDR3 first-round RT-PCR relied on the HTBI primer set. TCRdb analysed the multiplex PCR reads with MiXCR anew, one entry per CDR3 protein. This table holds approximately 380,000 distinct CDR3 sequences, about an eighth found once.

The specimen sequenced was blood. The chain has TRBV12-3 or TRBV12-4 and TRBJ2-2; 10 bases line up with TRBD2. This clonotype was sampled from a man between 50 and 59 years old with Graves' ophthalmopathy. The CDR3, as DNA: TGTGCCAGCAGTTCCGGACTAGCGGCGGGCACCGGGGAGCTGTTTTTT. Protein product: CASSSGLAAGTGELFF.